The next 14 T cell receptor beta chains were all read from a single sample in a study of cytomegalovirus exposure and HLA in healthy donors (dated by TCRdb to 2016 to 2017). Library method: the immunoSEQ multiplex PCR assay. The multiplex PCR relied on a mix of 60 forward primers for TCR Vbeta segments and 13 reverse primers for TCR Jbeta segments. Sourced from immuneACCESS, this table was stored by TCRdb with only in-frame sequences that have V and J called. A share of the clones is absent; for the studies checked, an unresolved V gene accounts for under half, and the remainder has no known explanation. The sample data list 150,000 to 200,000 clones, and roughly 80% of these were observed just once. The top ten clonotypes cover approximately 3% of the sample. The material sequenced was PBMCs. All receptors derive from a male donor in good health and CMV-seronegative.

V gene TRBV6-5 combines with J gene TRBJ2-1; weak D call: TRBD1 (5 bases). This CDR3 region has 15 residues. Germline V lookup: CDR1 MNHEY, CDR2 SVGAGI. Trimming stripped 6 bases from V and 2 bases from J, with 14 bases between. The CDR3 reads CASSYRGPAYNEQFF. The CDR3 DNA follows: TGTGCCAGCAGCTATAGGGGCCCTGCCTACAATGAGCAGTTCTTC.

The chain has TRBV9 and TRBJ1-3, with D perhaps TRBD1 (5 bases). This CDR3 has 16 residues. CDR1 and CDR2 (germline): SGDLS, YYNGEE. Trimming stripped 7 bases from V and 0 bases from J, with 17 bases between. Written as DNA, the CDR3 is TGTGCCAGCGGTAGGGGCCTTGACTTCTCTGGAAACACCATATATTTT. It yields the protein CASGRGLDFSGNTIYF.

The DNA for the CDR3 is TGTGCCAGCAGCTCGCGTCCGAGCTCCTACAATGAGCAGTTCTTC. The encoded protein is CASSSRPSSYNEQFF. J is TRBJ2-1 and V is TRBV7-7; D is unclear. With 4 bases removed from V and 0 bases from J, the gap between germline ends came to 10 bases. Germline CDR1 is SSHAT and CDR2 is FNYEAQ (reference sequence). The CDR3 covers 15 residues.

The J gene is TRBJ2-7, the V gene TRBV28; TRBD2 agrees at 7 bases. With V trimmed by 8 bases and J by 0 bases, 10 bases remained unmatched. Germline loops: CDR1 MDHEN, CDR2 SYDVKM. The length of the CDR3 is 15 residues. CDR3 amino acids: CASSGAGEPSYEQYF. The CDR3 region has the DNA TGTGCCAGCTCTGGGGCGGGGGAACCCTCCTACGAGCAGTACTTC.

The chain uses TRBV10-2 and TRBJ2-1; TRBD2 matches at 10 bases. This CDR3 is 14 amino acids long. Germline trimming cut 8 bases from V and 4 bases from J; bases unmatched to any gene: 5. CDR1 is WSHSY and CDR2 is SAAADI in the germline V gene. In DNA form, the CDR3 reads TGCGCCAGCGGACTAGCGGCCTTATACAATGAGCAGTTCTTC. This translates into CASGLAALYNEQFF.

Here the CDR3 DNA reads TGTGCCACCAGCAGAGAAGGAGGAGGCGAGCAGTACTTC. Amino acids: CATSREGGGEQYF. The gene calls are TRBV15 and TRBJ2-7; tentative D call: TRBD2 (5 bases). The germline gives CDR1 LNHNV, CDR2 YYDKDF (reference sequence). Deletions cut 0 bases from V and 6 bases from J, with 9 bases between. The CDR3 consists of 13 residues.

The rearrangement joins TRBV7-2 to TRBJ2-1, with 7 bases matching TRBD2. Per the germline V gene, CDR1 is SGHTA and CDR2 is FQGNSA. The CDR3 runs 14 residues. V shed 4 bases and J 13 bases; nucleotides not matched to a gene: 13. CDR3 residues: CASSSNGLGPSQFF. The CDR3 DNA reads as TGTGCCAGCAGCTCCAACGGACTAGGCCCTAGTCAGTTCTTC.

The V and J genes are TRBV7-2 and TRBJ2-5, with 14 bases aligning to TRBD2. J lost 4 bases, V lost 4 bases, and 2 bases had no gene match. CDR3 length: 15 residues. Germline lookup yields CDR1 SGHTA and CDR2 FQGNSA. The CDR3: CASSYGTSGRETQYF. CDR3 DNA sequence: TGTGCCAGCAGCTATGGGACTAGCGGGAGAGAGACCCAGTACTTC.

About this clone itself: The same CDR3 also results from other DNA sequences found in this sample. V gene TRBV6-1 combines with J gene TRBJ2-2; tentatively, D is TRBD2 (5 bases). CDR3 length: 16 amino acids. Germline V gene sequence: CDR1 MNHNS, CDR2 SASEGT. Trimming removed 4 bases at V and 1 base at J, with 13 bases between. CDR3 in DNA: TGTGCCAGCAGTGGGAGCGGCAGATTGAACACCGGGGAGCTGTTTTTT. This encodes CASSGSGRLNTGELFF.

This clone was detected once. The rearrangement joins TRBV10-3 to TRBJ2-5; 8 bases are a match to TRBD2. The CDR3 extends over 13 amino acids. V shed 2 bases, J shed 13 bases, and the junction held 9 bases outside the gene matches. The germline gives CDR1 ENHRY, CDR2 SYGVKD. The CDR3 coding sequence is TGTGCCATCAGTGAGCCAGGACTAGCCCAAGGGTACTTC. Its protein product is CAISEPGLAQGYF.

The J gene is TRBJ2-3, the V gene TRBV6-5, with D tentatively TRBD1 (5 bases). Germline V gene lookup returns CDR1 MNHEY and CDR2 SVGAGI. Trimming left V 2 bases short and J 2 bases short, with 8 bases between. The CDR3 contains 14 residues. The CDR3 protein is CASSYRGDTDTQYF. Written as DNA, the CDR3 is TGTGCCAGCAGTTACAGGGGCGACACAGATACGCAGTATTTT.

V and J are TRBV2 and TRBJ2-3, with 7 bases lining up with TRBD1. There are 15 residues in the CDR3. Trimming cost V 3 bases and J 2 bases; bases outside gene matches: 5. Germline CDR1 reads SNHLY; CDR2 reads FYNNEI. The CDR3 here is CASSDGDSFTDTQYF. CDR3 bases: TGTGCCAGCAGTGACGGGGACAGTTTCACAGATACGCAGTATTTT.

The table lists this clone with a count of one. The chain joins TRBV27 to TRBJ1-3; a possible D gene is TRBD1 (5 bases). The CDR3 sequence is 14 residues long. The germline V gene has CDR1 MNHEY and CDR2 SMNVEV (reference sequence). V gave up 3 bases and J gave up 2 bases, with 8 bases separating them. The CDR3 is CASSLTDAGNTIYF. The CDR3 nucleotides are TGTGCCAGCAGTTTGACAGATGCTGGAAACACCATATATTTT.

The V and J genes are TRBV19 and TRBJ2-1; a possible D gene is TRBD2 (5 bases). Per the germline V gene, CDR1 is LNHDA and CDR2 is SQIVND (reference sequence). The CDR3 loop spans 15 amino acids. Trimming left V 1 base short and J 4 bases short, with 11 bases between. The CDR3 loop is CASSIGGSHYNEQFF. CDR3 in DNA: TGTGCCAGTAGTATAGGTGGGAGTCATTACAATGAGCAGTTCTTC.